This T cell receptor beta chain emerged from a study of shared clonotypes between healthy human individuals. V dropped 4 bases and J dropped 3; count of bases not matched to a gene: 11. The CDR3 has 16 amino acids. Per germline, CDR1 LNHDA and CDR2 SQIVND (reference sequence). The protocol was immunoSEQ multiplex PCR, while the TCRdb copy is restricted to in-frame clones and leaves out a portion. The repertoire holds about 660,000 clones, with 74% as singletons. Specimen: memory CD4+ T cells sorted from blood. Subset in this sample: CD45RA-negative fraction. The rearrangement uses TRBV19 and TRBJ1-1; 7 bases are shared with TRBD1. This clonotype originated in a young woman in good health. The CDR3 region is CASSTLRQGGDTEAFF. CDR3 in DNA: TGTGCCAGTAGTACCCTGCGACAGGGTGGGGACACTGAAGCTTTCTTT.